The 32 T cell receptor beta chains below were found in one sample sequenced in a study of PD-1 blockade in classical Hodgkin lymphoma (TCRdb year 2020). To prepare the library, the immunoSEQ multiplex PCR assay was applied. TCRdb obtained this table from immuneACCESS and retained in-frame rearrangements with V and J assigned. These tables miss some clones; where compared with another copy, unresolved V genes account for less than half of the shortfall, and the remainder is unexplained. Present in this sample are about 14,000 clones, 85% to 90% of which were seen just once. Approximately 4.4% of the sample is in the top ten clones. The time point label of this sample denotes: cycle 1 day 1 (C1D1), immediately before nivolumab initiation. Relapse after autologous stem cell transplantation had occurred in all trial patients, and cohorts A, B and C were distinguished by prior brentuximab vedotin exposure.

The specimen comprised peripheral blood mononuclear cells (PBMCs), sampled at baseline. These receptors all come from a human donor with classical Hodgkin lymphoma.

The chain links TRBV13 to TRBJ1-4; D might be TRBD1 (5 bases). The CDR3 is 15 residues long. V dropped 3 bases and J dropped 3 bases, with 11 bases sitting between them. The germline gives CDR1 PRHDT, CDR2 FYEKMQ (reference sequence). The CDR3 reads CASSFGGSANEKLFF. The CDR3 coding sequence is TGTGCCAGCAGCTTCGGGGGTTCAGCTAATGAAAAACTGTTTTTT. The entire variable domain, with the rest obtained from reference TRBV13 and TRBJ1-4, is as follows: AAGVIQSPRHLIKEKRETATLKCYPIPRHDTVYWYQQGPGQDPQFLISFYEKMQSDKGSIPDRFSAQQFSDYHSELNMSSLELGDSALYFCASSFGGSANEKLFFGSGTQLSVL.

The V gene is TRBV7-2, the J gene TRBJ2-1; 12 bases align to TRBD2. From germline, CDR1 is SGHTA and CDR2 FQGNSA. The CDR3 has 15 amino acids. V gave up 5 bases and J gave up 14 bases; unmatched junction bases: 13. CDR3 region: CASSPEGLAGGPKFF. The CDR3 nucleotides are TGTGCCAGCAGCCCGGAGGGGCTAGCGGGAGGGCCTAAGTTCTTC.

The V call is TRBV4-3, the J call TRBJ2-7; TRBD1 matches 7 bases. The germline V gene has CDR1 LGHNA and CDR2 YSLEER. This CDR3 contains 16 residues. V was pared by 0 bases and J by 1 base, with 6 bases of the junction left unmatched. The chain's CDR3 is CASSQEGTESSYEQYF. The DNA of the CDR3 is TGCGCCAGCAGCCAAGAAGGGACAGAATCTTCCTACGAGCAGTACTTC.

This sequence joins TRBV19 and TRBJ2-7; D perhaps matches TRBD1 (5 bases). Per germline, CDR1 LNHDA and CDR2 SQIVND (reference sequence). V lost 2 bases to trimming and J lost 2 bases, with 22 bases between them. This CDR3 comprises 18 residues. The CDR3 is CASSIRGLAAASTYEQYF. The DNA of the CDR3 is TGTGCCAGTAGTATAAGGGGATTAGCCGCTGCTTCTACCTACGAGCAGTACTTC.

For the CDR3, the DNA is TGTGCCAGTAGTATGCCTCCGGGACAGGGCTATCAGCCCCAGCATTTT. Translation: CASSMPPGQGYQPQHF. The V and J genes are TRBV19 and TRBJ1-5, with TRBD1 identical over 9 bases. Germline CDR1 LNHDA, CDR2 SQIVND (reference sequence). This CDR3 is 16 amino acids long. Trimming at V came to 3 bases and at J to 5 bases, leaving 8 bases not matched to a gene.

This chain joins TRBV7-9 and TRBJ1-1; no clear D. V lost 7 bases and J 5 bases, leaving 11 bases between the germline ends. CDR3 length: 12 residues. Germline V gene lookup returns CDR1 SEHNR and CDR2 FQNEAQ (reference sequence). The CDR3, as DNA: TGTGCCAGCATTGAGAACGGAACTGAAGCTTTCTTT. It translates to CASIENGTEAFF.

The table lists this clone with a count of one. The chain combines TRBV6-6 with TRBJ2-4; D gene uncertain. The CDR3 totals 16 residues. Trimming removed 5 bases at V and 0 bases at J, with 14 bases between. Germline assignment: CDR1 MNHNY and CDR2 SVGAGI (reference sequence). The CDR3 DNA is TGTGCCAGCAGTCCTACAGCGACTCTAGCCAAAAACATTCAGTACTTC. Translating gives CASSPTATLAKNIQYF.

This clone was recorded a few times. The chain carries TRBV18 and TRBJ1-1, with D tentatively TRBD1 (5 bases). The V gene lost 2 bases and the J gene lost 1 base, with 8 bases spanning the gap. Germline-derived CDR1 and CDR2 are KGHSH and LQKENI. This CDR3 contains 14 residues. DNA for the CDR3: TGTGCCAGCTCACCAGTCAGGGAGAACACTGAAGCTTTCTTT. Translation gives CASSPVRENTEAFF.

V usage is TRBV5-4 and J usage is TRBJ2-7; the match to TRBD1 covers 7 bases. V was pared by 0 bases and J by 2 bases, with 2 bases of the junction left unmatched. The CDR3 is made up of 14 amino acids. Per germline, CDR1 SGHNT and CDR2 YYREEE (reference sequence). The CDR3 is CASSLGTGAYEQYF. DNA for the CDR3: TGTGCCAGCAGCTTGGGTACAGGGGCCTACGAGCAGTACTTC.

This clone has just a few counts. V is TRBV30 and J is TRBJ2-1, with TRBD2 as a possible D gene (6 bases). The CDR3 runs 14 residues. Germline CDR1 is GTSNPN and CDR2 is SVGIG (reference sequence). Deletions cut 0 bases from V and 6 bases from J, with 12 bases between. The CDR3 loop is CAWSVGGELNEQFF. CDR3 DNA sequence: TGTGCCTGGAGTGTAGGCGGGGAACTCAATGAGCAGTTCTTC. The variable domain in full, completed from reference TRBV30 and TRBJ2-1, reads SQTIHQWPATLVQPVGSPLSLECTVEGTSNPNLYWYRQAAGRGLQLLFYSVGIGQISSEVPQNLSASRPQDRQFILSSKKLLLSDSGFYLCAWSVGGELNEQFFGPGTRLTVL.

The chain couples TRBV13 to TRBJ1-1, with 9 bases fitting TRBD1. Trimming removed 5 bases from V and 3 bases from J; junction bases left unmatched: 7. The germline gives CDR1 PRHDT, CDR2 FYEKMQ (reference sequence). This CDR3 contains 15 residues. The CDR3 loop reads CASSRSGTGYTEAFF. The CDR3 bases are TGTGCCAGCAGCCGATCCGGGACAGGGTACACTGAAGCTTTCTTT.

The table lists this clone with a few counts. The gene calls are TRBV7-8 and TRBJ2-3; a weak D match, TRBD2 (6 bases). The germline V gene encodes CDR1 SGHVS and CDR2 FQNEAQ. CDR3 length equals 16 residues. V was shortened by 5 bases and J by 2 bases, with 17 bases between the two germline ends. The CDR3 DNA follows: TGTGCCAGCAGCCCCGTAGGTGGAGGGATCACAGATACGCAGTATTTT. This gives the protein CASSPVGGGITDTQYF.

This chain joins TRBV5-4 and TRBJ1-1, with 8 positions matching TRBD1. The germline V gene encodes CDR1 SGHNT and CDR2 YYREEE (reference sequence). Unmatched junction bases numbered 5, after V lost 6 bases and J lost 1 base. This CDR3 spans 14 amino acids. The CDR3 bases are TGTGCCAGCATCCCGACAGGGGAGAACACTGAAGCTTTCTTT. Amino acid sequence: CASIPTGENTEAFF.

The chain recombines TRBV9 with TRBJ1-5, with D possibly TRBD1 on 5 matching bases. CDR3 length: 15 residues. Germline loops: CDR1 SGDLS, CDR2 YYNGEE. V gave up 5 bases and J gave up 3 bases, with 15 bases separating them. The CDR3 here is CASSQGADYNQPQHF. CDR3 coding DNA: TGTGCCAGCAGTCAAGGGGCGGACTACAATCAGCCCCAGCATTTT.

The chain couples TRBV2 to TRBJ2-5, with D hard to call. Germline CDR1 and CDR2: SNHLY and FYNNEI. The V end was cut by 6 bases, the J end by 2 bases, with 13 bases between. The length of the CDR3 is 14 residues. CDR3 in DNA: TGTGCCAGCAGGGAGACCGTCTATCAAGAGACCCAGTACTTC. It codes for CASRETVYQETQYF.

The CDR3 DNA reads as TGTGCCAGCAGGCCCCTCAGGGAGGAAAAACTGTTTTTT. It translates to CASRPLREEKLFF. The V call is TRBV21-1, the J call TRBJ1-4. TRBV21-1 corresponds to a pseudogene. CDR3 length: 13 amino acids.

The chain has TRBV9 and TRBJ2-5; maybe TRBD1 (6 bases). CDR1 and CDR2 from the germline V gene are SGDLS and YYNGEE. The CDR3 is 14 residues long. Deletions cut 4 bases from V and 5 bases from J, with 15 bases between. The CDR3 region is CASSPKGGSETQYF. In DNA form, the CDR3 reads TGTGCCAGCAGCCCCAAAGGGGGTTCGGAGACCCAGTACTTC.

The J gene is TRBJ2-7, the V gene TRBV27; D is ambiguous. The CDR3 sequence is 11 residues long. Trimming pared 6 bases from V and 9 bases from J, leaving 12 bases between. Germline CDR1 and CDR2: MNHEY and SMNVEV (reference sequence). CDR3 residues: CASRSWEGQYF. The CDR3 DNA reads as TGTGCCAGCAGGTCCTGGGAAGGGCAGTACTTC.

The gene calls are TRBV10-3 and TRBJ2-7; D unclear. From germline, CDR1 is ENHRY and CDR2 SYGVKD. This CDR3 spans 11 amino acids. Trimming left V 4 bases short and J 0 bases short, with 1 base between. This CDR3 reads CAISGSYEQYF. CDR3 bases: TGTGCCATCAGTGGCTCCTACGAGCAGTACTTC.

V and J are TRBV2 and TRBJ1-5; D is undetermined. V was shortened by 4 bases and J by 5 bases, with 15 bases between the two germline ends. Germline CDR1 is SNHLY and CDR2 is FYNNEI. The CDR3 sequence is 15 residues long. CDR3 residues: CASSGTIWTHQPQHF. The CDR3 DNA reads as TGTGCCAGCAGTGGAACAATCTGGACCCATCAGCCCCAGCATTTT.

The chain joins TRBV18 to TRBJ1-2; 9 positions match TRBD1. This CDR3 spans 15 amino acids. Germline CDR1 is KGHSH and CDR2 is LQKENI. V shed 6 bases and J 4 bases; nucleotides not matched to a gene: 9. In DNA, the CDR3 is TGTGCCAGCTCGCCTACAGGGGGCGCGGGCTATGGCTACACCTTC. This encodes CASSPTGGAGYGYTF.

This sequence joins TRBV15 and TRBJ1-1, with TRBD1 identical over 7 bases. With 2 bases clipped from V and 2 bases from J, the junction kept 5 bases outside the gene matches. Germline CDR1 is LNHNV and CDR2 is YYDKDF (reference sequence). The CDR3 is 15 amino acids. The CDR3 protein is CATSRRTGGNTEAFF. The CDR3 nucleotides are TGTGCCACCAGCAGAAGGACAGGCGGAAACACTGAAGCTTTCTTT.

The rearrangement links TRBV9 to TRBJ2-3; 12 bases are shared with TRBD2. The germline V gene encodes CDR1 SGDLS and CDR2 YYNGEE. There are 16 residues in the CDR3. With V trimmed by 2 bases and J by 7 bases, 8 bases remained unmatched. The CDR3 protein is CASSVTSGGIGYTQYF. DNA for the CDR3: TGTGCCAGCAGCGTGACTAGCGGGGGAATCGGGTATACGCAGTATTTT.

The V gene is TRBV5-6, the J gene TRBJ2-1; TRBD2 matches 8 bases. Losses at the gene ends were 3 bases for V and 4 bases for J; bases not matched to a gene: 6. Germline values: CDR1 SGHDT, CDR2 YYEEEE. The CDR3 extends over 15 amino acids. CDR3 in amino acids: CASSSTSAGYNEQFF. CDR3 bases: TGTGCCAGCAGCTCGACTAGCGCCGGGTACAATGAGCAGTTCTTC.

Here the CDR3 reads CSVTTSGRAIEQYF. The CDR3 bases are TGCAGCGTCACGACTAGCGGGAGGGCAATCGAGCAGTACTTC. The chain is built from TRBV29-1 and TRBJ2-7, with TRBD2 matching over 14 bases. CDR1 and CDR2 (germline): SQVTM, ANQGSEA. This CDR3 is 14 amino acids long. J was trimmed by 6 bases and V by 6 bases; bases with no gene match: 7.

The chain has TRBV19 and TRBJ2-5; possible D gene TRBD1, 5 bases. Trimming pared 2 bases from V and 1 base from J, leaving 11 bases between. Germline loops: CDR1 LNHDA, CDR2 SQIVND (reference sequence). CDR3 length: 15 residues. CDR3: CASSIYDSFQETQYF. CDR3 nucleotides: TGTGCCAGTAGTATATACGACAGTTTCCAAGAGACCCAGTACTTC.

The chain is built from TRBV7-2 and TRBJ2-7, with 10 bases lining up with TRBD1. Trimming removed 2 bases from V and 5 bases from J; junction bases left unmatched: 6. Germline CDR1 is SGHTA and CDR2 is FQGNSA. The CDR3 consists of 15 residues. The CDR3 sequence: CASSLRGQGWNEQYF. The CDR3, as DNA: TGTGCCAGCAGCTTAAGGGGACAGGGGTGGAACGAGCAGTACTTC.

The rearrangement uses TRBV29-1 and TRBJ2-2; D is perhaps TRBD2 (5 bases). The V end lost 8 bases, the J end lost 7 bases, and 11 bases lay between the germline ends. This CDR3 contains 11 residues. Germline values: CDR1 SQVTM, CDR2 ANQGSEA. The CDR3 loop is CSTWTHGELFF. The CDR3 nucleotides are TGCAGCACCTGGACTCACGGGGAGCTGTTTTTT.

CDR3 DNA sequence: TGTGCCAGCAGCTTAGTTCAAACAGGAAAAGAGACCCAGTACTTC. Translation gives CASSLVQTGKETQYF. The J gene is TRBJ2-5, the V gene TRBV7-2, with TRBD1 as a possible D gene (5 bases). With 1 base removed from V and 3 bases from J, the gap between germline ends came to 12 bases. Germline V gives CDR1 SGHTA, CDR2 FQGNSA. The CDR3 runs 15 residues.

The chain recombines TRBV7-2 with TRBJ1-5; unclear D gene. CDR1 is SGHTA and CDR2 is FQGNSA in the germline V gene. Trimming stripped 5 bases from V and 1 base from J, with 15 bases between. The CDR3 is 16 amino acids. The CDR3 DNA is TGTGCCAGCAGCCCTTTGGGTTCTGTGAGCAATCAGCCCCAGCATTTT. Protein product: CASSPLGSVSNQPQHF. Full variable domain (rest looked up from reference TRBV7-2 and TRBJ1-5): GAGVSQSPSNKVTEKGKDVELRCDPISGHTALYWYRQSLGQGLEFLIYFQGNSAPDKSGLPSDRFSAERTGGSVSTLTIQRTQQEDSAVYLCASSPLGSVSNQPQHFGDGTRLSIL.

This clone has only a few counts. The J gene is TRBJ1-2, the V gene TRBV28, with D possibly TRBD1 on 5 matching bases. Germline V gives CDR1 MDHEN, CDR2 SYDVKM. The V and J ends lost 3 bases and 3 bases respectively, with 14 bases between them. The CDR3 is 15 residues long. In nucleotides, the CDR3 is TGTGCCAGCAGTTTGGTCCAGGGTAAATACTATGGCTACACCTTC. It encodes CASSLVQGKYYGYTF.

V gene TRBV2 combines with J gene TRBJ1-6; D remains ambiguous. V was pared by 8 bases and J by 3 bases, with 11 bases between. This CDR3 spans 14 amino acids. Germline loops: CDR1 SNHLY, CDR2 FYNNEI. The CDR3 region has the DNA TGTGCCAGCTCTGTGACTCTCTATAATTCACCCCTCCACTTT. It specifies CASSVTLYNSPLHF. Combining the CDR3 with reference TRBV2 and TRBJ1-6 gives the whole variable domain EPEVTQTPSHQVTQMGQEVILRCVPISNHLYFYWYRQILGQKVEFLVSFYNNEISEKSEIFDDQFSVERPDGSNFTLKIRSTKLEDSAMYFCASSVTLYNSPLHFGNGTRLTVT.